This T cell receptor (beta chain) was profiled in a study of OX40 agonist ivuxolimab in advanced cancers. TCRdb keeps only in-frame clones here, not all; method: immunoSEQ multiplex PCR. This table holds roughly 77,000 clones, roughly four fifths found once. V was trimmed by 3 bases and J by 0 bases, leaving 13 bases between them. There are 16 residues in the CDR3. From germline, CDR1 is SGDLS and CDR2 YYNGEE. The chain joins TRBV9 to TRBJ2-1; D possibly matches TRBD1 or TRBD2 (5 bases each). The origin of this receptor is an adult with an advanced solid tumor such as melanoma, head and neck, liver or kidney cancer. Sequencing used CD4+ or CD8+ T cells sorted from blood, obtained in a trial of the OX40 agonist ivuxolimab. DNA of the CDR3: TGTGCCAGCAGCGCGATTTCAGGGAGCTCCTACAATGAGCAGTTCTTC. It translates to CASSAISGSSYNEQFF.